Below are 5 T cell receptor beta chains sequenced from a single sample in a study of early T cells in non-severe SARS-CoV-2 infection. TCRdb recomputed calls from the 5' RACE reads with MiXCR, one row per CDR3 protein. The sample yields fewer than 100,000 distinct CDR3 sequences, 15% to 20% seen once. Material for sequencing was whole blood. These receptors originate from an adult who was a healthcare worker with PCR-confirmed SARS-CoV-2 infection or an uninfected control (not recorded which).

This clonotype was picked up one time. The chain has TRBV5-4 and TRBJ2-6; D possibly corresponds to TRBD1 (7 bases). V gave up 4 bases and J gave up 1 base, with 15 bases separating them. The CDR3 sequence is 17 residues long. The germline V gene has CDR1 SGHNT and CDR2 YYREEE (reference sequence). Here the CDR3 reads CASSPRQGGSGANVLTF. The CDR3 region has the DNA TGTGCCAGCAGCCCCCGACAGGGAGGATCTGGGGCCAACGTCCTGACTTTC.

The table lists this clonotype with a few counts. CDR3 loop: CASSFRTRNTEAFF. CDR3 nucleotides: TGTGCCAGCAGTTTCAGGACGAGGAACACTGAAGCTTTCTTT. The chain recombines TRBV12-3 or TRBV12-4 with TRBJ1-1, with D unresolved. The length of the CDR3 is 14 residues. V was shortened by 3 bases and J by 1 base, with 9 bases between the two germline ends.

This clonotype was observed many times. The rearrangement links TRBV29-1 to TRBJ2-1; no firm D call. The germline V gene has CDR1 SQVTM and CDR2 ANQGSEA. This CDR3 contains 10 residues. Trimming cost V 7 bases and J 6 bases, with 7 bases left between them. CDR3 sequence (DNA): TGCAGCGGGCTGATCAATGAGCAGTTCTTC. Translating it yields CSGLINEQFF.

The rearrangement uses TRBV7-3 and TRBJ1-1; no reliable D call. Germline CDR1 is SGHTA and CDR2 is FQGTGA. The CDR3 consists of 15 residues. Trimming took 0 bases from V and 3 from J, leaving 11 bases between them. This CDR3 is CASSLTGSGDTEAFF. The CDR3, as DNA: TGTGCCAGCAGCTTAACGGGGTCTGGAGACACTGAAGCTTTCTTT.

This rearrangement joins TRBV11-3 to TRBJ1-1; TRBD1 might be the D (5 bases). V dropped 8 bases and J dropped 4 bases, with 14 bases sitting between them. The CDR3 spans 13 residues. Germline CDR1 and CDR2: SGHNT and YENEEA. The chain's CDR3 is CASRADGGTEAFF. The CDR3, as DNA: TGTGCCAGCCGCGCCGACGGGGGCACTGAAGCTTTCTTT. Based on the CDR3 plus reference TRBV11-3 and TRBJ1-1, the full variable domain is EAGVVQSPRYKIIEKKQPVAFWCNPISGHNTLYWYLQNLGQGPELLIRYENEEAVDDSQLPKDRFSAERLKGVDSTLKIQPAELGDSAVYLCASRADGGTEAFFGQGTRLTVV.